Below are 12 T cell receptor beta chains sequenced from a single sample in a study of blood T cells in healthy people across ages. Alongside a J-beta primer mix, a sample-barcoded 5' primer served in a second PCR lasting roughly 7 to 12 cycles. TCRdb reprocessed the 5' RACE reads via MiXCR and lists one record per CDR3 protein. The data contain approximately 960,000 distinct CDR3 sequences, under 35% of them seen just once; the ten biggest clones take up about 10%. The same data also went into a second study, on T cells of mothers and their children.

The sequencing sample was made of blood. The receptors originated from a middle-aged woman in good health.

Concerning this clonotype: This may be a read error, as it is one base from a much larger clone. The rearrangement joins TRBV27 to TRBJ1-2, with D perhaps TRBD1 (5 bases). The CDR3 length is 14 residues. Germline CDR1 MNHEY, CDR2 SMNVEV (reference sequence). The CDR3 protein is CASSLDFRGDGYNF. CDR3 nucleotide sequence: TGTGCCAGCAGTTTAGATTTTCGGGGGGATGGCTACAACTTC.

This clonotype appeared a few times. As DNA, the CDR3 is TGTGCCAGCAGTTACTCGAGAGGGGCTGTCTCCTCTGGGGCCAACGTCCTGACTTTC. It translates to CASSYSRGAVSSGANVLTF. The V call is TRBV6-5, the J call TRBJ2-6; D may match TRBD1 or TRBD2 (5 bases each). The CDR3 is 19 residues long. The germline V gene encodes CDR1 MNHEY and CDR2 SVGAGI. V was shortened by 0 bases and J by 0 bases, with 15 bases between the two germline ends.

As to this clonotype: Being one base from a much bigger clone, this may be a read error. The chain has TRBV15 and TRBJ2-1; 8 bases are a match to TRBD2. V was clipped by 4 bases and J by 13 bases; unmatched bases: 12. The CDR3 is 14 amino acids. CDR1 LNHNV and CDR2 YYDKDF come from the germline V gene (reference sequence). The CDR3 reads CATSTRGGMETQFF. For the CDR3, the DNA is TGTGCCACCAGCACTCGCGGGGGGATGGAGACCCAGTTCTTC.

This clonotype was seen ten or more times. The chain is built from TRBV12-3 or TRBV12-4 and TRBJ1-1; the D gene is possibly TRBD1 (6 bases). Trimming removed 3 bases at V and 5 bases at J, with 10 bases between. The CDR3 loop spans 13 amino acids. CDR3 loop: CASSFKGGTEAFF. CDR3 sequence (DNA): TGTGCCAGCAGTTTCAAGGGGGGAACTGAAGCTTTCTTT.

This clonotype came up a few times. One end of the junction is discordant with germline, which a read error may explain. This chain uses TRBV6-4 with TRBJ2-6; no clear D gene. Germline lookup yields CDR1 MRHNA and CDR2 SNTAGT. This CDR3 spans 15 amino acids. Here the CDR3 reads CASSGSHSGANVLTF. CDR3 bases: TGTGCCAGTAGTGGCTCGCACTCTGGGGCCAACGTCCTGACTTTC.

The chain couples TRBV7-9 to TRBJ1-4; 11 bases are a match to TRBD1. This CDR3 has 15 residues. Per germline, CDR1 SEHNR and CDR2 FQNEAQ (reference sequence). With 5 bases clipped from V and 5 bases from J, the junction kept 4 bases outside the gene matches. CDR3 region: CASSPRDRGNEKLFF. The DNA of the CDR3 is TGTGCCAGCAGCCCGCGGGACAGGGGGAATGAAAAACTGTTTTTT.

This clonotype appeared many times. This rearrangement joins TRBV4-1 to TRBJ2-4, with D unresolved. The CDR3 loop spans 13 amino acids. CDR1 is MGHRA, CDR2 YSYEKL, per germline. The V and J ends lost 9 bases and 0 bases respectively, with 9 bases between them. CDR3 amino acids: CASMSLAKNIQYF. In DNA form, the CDR3 reads TGCGCCAGTATGAGTTTAGCCAAAAACATTCAGTACTTC.

This chain links TRBV7-9 with TRBJ2-3; D is unclear. Germline loops: CDR1 SEHNR, CDR2 FQNEAQ (reference sequence). CDR3 length: 13 amino acids. V was clipped by 4 bases and J by 5 bases, with 10 bases between them. CDR3 nucleotide sequence: TGTGCCAGCAGCTCCATGGCCGGAGATACGCAGTATTTT. Its translation is CASSSMAGDTQYF.

This clonotype was counted only a few times. The chain is built from TRBV20-1 and TRBJ1-4, with D uncertain. The CDR3 contains 13 residues. The germline CDR1 and CDR2 sequences are DFQATT and SNEGSKA (reference sequence). V was trimmed by 6 bases and J by 5 bases, leaving 13 bases between them. CDR3 sequence (DNA): TGCAGTGCGAGAAGAAATGGGAATGAAAAACTGTTTTTT. Its translation: CSARRNGNEKLFF.

This clonotype was seen a handful of times. This chain links TRBV7-9 with TRBJ2-7; D is tentatively TRBD1 or TRBD2 (6 bases each). V was pared by 1 base and J by 8 bases, with 15 bases between. CDR1 and CDR2 from the germline V gene are SEHNR and FQNEAQ (reference sequence). CDR3 length: 14 amino acids. CDR3 nucleotides: TGTGCCAGCAGCTTAGAAGGGGGGTTCCCCCAGCAGTACTTC. As protein: CASSLEGGFPQQYF.

This chain connects TRBV11-2 to TRBJ1-1, with 9 bases aligning to TRBD1. The CDR3 length is 16 residues. V shed 6 bases and J 6 bases; nucleotides not matched to a gene: 14. Germline assignment: CDR1 SGHAT and CDR2 FQNNGV. The CDR3 region is CASSKPPGQGSAEAFF. The DNA of the CDR3 is TGTGCCAGCAGTAAACCACCGGGACAGGGATCCGCTGAAGCTTTCTTT.

This clonotype has ten or more counts. The chain joins TRBV10-3 to TRBJ2-7, with 12 bases aligning to TRBD2. This CDR3 region has 15 residues. Trimming removed 4 bases from V and 2 bases from J; junction bases left unmatched: 3. Germline CDR1 ENHRY, CDR2 SYGVKD. Written as DNA, the CDR3 is TGTGCCATCAGTGCTCTAGCGGGGGGGGCCTACGAGCAGTACTTC. Translation: CAISALAGGAYEQYF.